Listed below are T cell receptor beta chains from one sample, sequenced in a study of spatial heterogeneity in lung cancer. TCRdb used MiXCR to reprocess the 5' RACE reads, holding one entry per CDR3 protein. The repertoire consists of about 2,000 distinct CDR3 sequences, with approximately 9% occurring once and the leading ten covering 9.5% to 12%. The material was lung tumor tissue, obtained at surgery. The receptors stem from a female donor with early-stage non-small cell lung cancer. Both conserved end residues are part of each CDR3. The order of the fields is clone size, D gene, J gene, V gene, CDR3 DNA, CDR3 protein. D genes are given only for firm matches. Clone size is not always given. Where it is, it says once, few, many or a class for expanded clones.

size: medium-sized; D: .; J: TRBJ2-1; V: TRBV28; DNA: TGTGCCGCCCACCAGGGCAATGAGCAGTTCTTC; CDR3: CAAHQGNEQFF
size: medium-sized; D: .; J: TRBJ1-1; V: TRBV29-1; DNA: TGCAGCGTTGCGCGGGGGGTTTCACAAGCTTTCTTT; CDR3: CSVARGVSQAFF
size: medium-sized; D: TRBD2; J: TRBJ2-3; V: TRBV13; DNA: TGTGCCAGCAGCTTGGGAGGGCTTGCAGATACGCAGTATTTT; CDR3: CASSLGGLADTQYF
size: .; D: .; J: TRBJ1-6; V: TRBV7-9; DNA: TGTGCCAGCAGCCCCCCTGCTAATTCACCCCTCCACTTT; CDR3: CASSPPANSPLHF
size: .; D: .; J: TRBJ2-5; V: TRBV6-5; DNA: TGTGCCAGCAAATTTGATATTTGGGGAGAGACCCAGTACTTC; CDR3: CASKFDIWGETQYF
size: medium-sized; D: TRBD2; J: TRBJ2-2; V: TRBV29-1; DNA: TGCAGCGTCGGTCTAGCGGGAGGGACCGGGGAGCTGTTTTTT; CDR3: CSVGLAGGTGELFF
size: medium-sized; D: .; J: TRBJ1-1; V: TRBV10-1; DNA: TGCGCCAGCAGCGGGATAGGGACTGAAGCTTTCTTT; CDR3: CASSGIGTEAFF
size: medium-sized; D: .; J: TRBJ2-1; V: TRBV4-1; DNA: TGCGCCAGCAGCCAAGTGAACCAGAGGGCTTTCTACAATGAGCAGTTCTTC; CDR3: CASSQVNQRAFYNEQFF
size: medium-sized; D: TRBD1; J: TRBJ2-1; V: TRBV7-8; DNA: TGTGCCAGCAGCTACAGGACAGGGGAAACTAGGCAGCAGTTCTTC; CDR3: CASSYRTGETRQQFF
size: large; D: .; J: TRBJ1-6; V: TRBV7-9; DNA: TGTGCCAGCAGCTTCGGCAGGGCGTCTAGTTCACCCCTCCACTTT; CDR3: CASSFGRASSSPLHF
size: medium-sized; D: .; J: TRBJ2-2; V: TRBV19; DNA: TGTGCCACAGGGTATTCGAACACCGGGGAGCTGTTTTTT; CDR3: CATGYSNTGELFF
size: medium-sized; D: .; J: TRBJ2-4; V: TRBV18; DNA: TGTGCCAGCTCTTATGCCGGAGGTCTAGCCAAAAACATTCAGTACTTC; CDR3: CASSYAGGLAKNIQYF
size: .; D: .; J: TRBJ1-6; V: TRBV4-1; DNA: TGCGCCAGCAGCCGCCGCGACAGCTCCTATAATTCACCCCTCCACTTT; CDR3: CASSRRDSSYNSPLHF
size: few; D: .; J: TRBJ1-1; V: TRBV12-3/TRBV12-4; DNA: TGTGCCAGCAGTTTAGAGGTAATGAACACTGAAGCTTTCTTT; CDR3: CASSLEVMNTEAFF
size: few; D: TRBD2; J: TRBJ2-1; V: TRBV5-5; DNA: TGTGCCAGCAGGGGGCCCGGGACTAGCGGATCCAATGAGCAGTTCTTC; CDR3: CASRGPGTSGSNEQFF
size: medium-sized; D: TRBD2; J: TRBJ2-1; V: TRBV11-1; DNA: TGTGCCAGCTCGCTAGCGGGAGGGTATAGGAATGAGCAGTTCTTC; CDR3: CASSLAGGYRNEQFF
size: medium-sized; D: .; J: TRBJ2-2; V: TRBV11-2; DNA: TGTGCCAGCAGCTTAGAGTGGATTCCGAACACCGGGGAGCTGTTTTTT; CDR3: CASSLEWIPNTGELFF
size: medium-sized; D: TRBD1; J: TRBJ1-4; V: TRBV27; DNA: TGTGCCAGCAGAATAACAGGGGGGGAAAAACTGTTTTTT; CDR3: CASRITGGEKLFF
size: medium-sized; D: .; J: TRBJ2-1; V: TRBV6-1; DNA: TGTGCCAGCAGAAAGGGCAATGAGCAGTTCTTC; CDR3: CASRKGNEQFF
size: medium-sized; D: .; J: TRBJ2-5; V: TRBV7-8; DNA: TGTGCCAGCAGCCTCCCGGGGGAGACCCAGTACTTC; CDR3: CASSLPGETQYF
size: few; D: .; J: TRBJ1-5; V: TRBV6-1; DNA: TGTGCCAGCAGTGAGAGCAGGGGCTATCAGCCCCAGCATTTT; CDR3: CASSESRGYQPQHF
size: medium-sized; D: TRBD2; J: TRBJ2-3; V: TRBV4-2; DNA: TGTGCCAGCAGCTCTAGCGGGAGAGGTTCAACAGATACGCAGTATTTT; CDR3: CASSSSGRGSTDTQYF
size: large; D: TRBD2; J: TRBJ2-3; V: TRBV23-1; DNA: TGCGCCAGAGGTACGGGAGGGACAGATACGCAGTATTTT; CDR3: CARGTGGTDTQYF
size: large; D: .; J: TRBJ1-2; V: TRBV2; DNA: TGTGCCAGCAGTGAAGGGGGGACGGCAGCTAACTATGGCTACACCTTC; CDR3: CASSEGGTAANYGYTF
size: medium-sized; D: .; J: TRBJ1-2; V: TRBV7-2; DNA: TGTGCCAGCAGCACACAGGGTAGAGAGGGCTACACCTTC; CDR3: CASSTQGREGYTF
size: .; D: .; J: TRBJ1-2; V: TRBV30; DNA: TGTGCCTGGAGTGCGCAGGAGGGCTATGGCTACACCTTC; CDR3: CAWSAQEGYGYTF
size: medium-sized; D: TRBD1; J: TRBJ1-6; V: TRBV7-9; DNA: TGTGCCAGCAGCTTCCGGGACAGGAGTTCACCCCTCCACTTT; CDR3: CASSFRDRSSPLHF
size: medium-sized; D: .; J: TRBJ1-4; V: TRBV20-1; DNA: TGCAGTGCTGTACGGACAGCTGAAAAACTGTTTTTT; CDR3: CSAVRTAEKLFF
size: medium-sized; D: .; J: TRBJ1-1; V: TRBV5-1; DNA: TGCGCCAGCAGCTTGGTGGGGGAGGGAGTTACTGAAGCTTTCTTT; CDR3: CASSLVGEGVTEAFF
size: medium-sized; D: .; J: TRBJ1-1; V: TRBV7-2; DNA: TGTGCCAGCAGCTTTCACAGCATGAACACTGAAGCTTTCTTT; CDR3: CASSFHSMNTEAFF
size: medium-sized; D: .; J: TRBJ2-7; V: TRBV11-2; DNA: TGTGCCAGCAGCTTAGGACAACGGTTCTACGAGCAGTACTTC; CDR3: CASSLGQRFYEQYF
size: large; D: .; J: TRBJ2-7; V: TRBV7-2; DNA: TGTGCCAGCAGCTCGGGACCGGACTACGAGCAGTACTTC; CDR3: CASSSGPDYEQYF
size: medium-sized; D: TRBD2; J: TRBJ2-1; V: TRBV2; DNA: TGTGCCAGCAGTGAGGACTTACTAGCGCCCACGTCGTTC; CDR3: CASSEDLLAPTSF
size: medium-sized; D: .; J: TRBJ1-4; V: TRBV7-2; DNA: TGTGCCAGCAGCCCGTCAGCAGGGGCGGGGAAAAAACTGTTTTTT; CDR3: CASSPSAGAGKKLFF
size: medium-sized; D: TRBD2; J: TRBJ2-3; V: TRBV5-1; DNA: TGCGCCAGCAGCTTGGTGTCCGGGAGGGCCGGAGATACGCAGTATTTT; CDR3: CASSLVSGRAGDTQYF
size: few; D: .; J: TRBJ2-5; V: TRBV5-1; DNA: TGCGCCAGCAGCCCTCAGGGGAGAGAGACCCAGTACTTC; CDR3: CASSPQGRETQYF
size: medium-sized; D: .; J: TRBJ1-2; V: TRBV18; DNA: TGTGCCAGCTCACCACGAACAGAAATCTATGCGAGGAACGGCTACACCTTC; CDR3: CASSPRTEIYARNGYTF
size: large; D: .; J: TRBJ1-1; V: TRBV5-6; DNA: TGTGCCAGCAGCTCCTCGACATGGGTTGAAGCTTTCTTT; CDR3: CASSSSTWVEAFF
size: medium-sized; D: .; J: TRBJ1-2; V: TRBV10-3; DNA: TGTGCCATCAGTGGAGGGAGGAGCAGTGGCTACACCTTC; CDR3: CAISGGRSSGYTF
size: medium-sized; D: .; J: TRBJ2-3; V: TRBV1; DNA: TGCACCAGCCGGAAAAGTAGCGGGGAGATTACCACAGATACGCAGTATTTT; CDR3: CTSRKSSGEITTDTQYF